This record looks at one T cell receptor (beta chain) sequence and its context. Its cognate antigen is unknown. The record originates from a study of cytotoxic CD8 clonotypes in ibrutinib-treated CLL. Study-level information: Response sampling took place at median around 13 months of treatment, range 6 to 36. On average, each sample had 255,043 productive templates and 94,082 productive rearrangements. Study results and limitations: Clonality correlated strongly with circulating CD8+ T cells and exceeded age-matched healthy donors at baseline.

The intended depth for sequencing was 1 in 200,000 to 1 in 1 million T cells. Data came from immunoSEQ multiplex PCR; TCRdb stores just in-frame clones and leaves some out. The sample comprises 130,000 or so clones, approximately 77% of which are singletons, and 25% to 35% rests with the top ten. The V end was cut by 5 bases, the J end by 4 bases, with 6 bases between. Germline V gene sequence: CDR1 MNHEY, CDR2 SVGAGI. This CDR3 comprises 12 residues. This TCR derives from a human donor with chronic lymphocytic leukemia. The specimen comprised PBMCs, sampled after 12 months of ibrutinib treatment. This sequence joins TRBV6-5 and TRBJ1-5; no clear D gene. The CDR3 DNA reads as TGTGCCAGCAGTGGGTTGAATCAGCCCCAGCATTTT. Protein sequence: CASSGLNQPQHF.